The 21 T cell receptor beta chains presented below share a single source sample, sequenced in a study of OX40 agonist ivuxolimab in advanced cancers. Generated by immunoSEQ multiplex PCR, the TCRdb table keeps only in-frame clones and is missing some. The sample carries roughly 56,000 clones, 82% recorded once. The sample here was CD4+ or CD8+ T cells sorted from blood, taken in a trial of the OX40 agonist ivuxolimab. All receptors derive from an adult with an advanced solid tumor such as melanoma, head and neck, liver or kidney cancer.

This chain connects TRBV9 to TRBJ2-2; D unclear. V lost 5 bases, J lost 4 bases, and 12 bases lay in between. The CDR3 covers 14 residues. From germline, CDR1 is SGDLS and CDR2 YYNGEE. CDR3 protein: CASSPKAGTGELFF. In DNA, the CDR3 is TGTGCCAGCAGTCCTAAAGCTGGCACCGGGGAGCTGTTTTTT.

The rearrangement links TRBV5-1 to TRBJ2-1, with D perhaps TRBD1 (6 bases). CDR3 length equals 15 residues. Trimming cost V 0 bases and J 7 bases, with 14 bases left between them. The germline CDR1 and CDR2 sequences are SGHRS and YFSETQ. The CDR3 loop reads CASSLGSTGANEQFF. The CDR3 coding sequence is TGCGCCAGCAGCTTGGGATCGACAGGTGCTAATGAGCAGTTCTTC. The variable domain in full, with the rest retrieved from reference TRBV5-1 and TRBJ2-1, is KAGVTQTPRYLIKTRGQQVTLSCSPISGHRSVSWYQQTPGQGLQFLFEYFSETQRNKGNFPGRFSGRQFSNSRSEMNVSTLELGDSALYLCASSLGSTGANEQFFGPGTRLTVL.

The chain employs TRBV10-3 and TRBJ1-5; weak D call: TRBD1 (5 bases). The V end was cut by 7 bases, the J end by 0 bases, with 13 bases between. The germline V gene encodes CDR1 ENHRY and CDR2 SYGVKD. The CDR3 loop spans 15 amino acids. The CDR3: CAIKAGPNSNQPQHF. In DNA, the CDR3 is TGTGCCATCAAGGCGGGACCTAATAGCAATCAGCCCCAGCATTTT.

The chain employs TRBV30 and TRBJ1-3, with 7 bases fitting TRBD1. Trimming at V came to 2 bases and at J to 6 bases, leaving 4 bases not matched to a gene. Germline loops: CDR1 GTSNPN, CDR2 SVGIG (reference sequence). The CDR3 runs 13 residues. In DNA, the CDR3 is TGTGCCTGGAGTAAAGGGGGCGCAAACACCATATATTTT. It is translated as CAWSKGGANTIYF.

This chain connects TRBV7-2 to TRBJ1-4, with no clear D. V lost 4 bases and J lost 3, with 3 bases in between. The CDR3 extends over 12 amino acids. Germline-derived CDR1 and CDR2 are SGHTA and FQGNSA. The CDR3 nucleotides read TGTGCCAGCAGCTGGGCTAATGAAAAACTGTTTTTT. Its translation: CASSWANEKLFF.

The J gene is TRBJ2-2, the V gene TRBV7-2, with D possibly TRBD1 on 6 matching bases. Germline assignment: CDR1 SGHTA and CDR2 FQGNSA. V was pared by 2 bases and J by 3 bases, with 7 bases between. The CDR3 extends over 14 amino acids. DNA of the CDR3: TGTGCCAGCAGCTTATACAGGGACACCGGGGAGCTGTTTTTT. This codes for CASSLYRDTGELFF.

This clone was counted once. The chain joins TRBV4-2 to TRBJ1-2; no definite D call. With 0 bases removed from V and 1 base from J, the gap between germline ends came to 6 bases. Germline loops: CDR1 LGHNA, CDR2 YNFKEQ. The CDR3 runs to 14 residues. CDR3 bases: TGTGCCAGCAGCCAAGATGGCAGTAACTATGGCTACACCTTC. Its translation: CASSQDGSNYGYTF.

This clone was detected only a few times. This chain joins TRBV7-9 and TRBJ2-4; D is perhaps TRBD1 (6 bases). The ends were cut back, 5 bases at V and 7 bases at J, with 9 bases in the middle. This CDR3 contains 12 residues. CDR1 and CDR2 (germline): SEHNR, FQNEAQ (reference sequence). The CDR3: CASSPTGNIQYF. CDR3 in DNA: TGTGCCAGCAGCCCAACAGGGAACATTCAGTACTTC.

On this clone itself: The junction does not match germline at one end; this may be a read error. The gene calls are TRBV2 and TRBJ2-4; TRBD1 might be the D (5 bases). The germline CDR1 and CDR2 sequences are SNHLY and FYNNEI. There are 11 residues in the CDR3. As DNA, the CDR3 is TGTGCCAGCAGTGAACAGAGACAGATCCGATTC. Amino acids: CASSEQRQIRF.

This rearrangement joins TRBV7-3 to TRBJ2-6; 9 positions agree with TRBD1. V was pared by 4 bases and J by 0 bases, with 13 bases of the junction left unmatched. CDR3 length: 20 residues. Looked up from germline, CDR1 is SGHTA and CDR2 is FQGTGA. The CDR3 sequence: CASSSTYSGTGSSGANVLTF. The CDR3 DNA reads TGTGCCAGCAGCTCAACATATTCCGGGACAGGGTCCTCTGGGGCCAACGTCCTGACTTTC.

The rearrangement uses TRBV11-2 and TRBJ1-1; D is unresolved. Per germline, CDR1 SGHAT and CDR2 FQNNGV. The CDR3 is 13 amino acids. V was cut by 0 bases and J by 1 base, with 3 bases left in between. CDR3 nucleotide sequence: TGTGCCAGCAGCTTAGAGAGGAACACTGAAGCTTTCTTT. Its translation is CASSLERNTEAFF.

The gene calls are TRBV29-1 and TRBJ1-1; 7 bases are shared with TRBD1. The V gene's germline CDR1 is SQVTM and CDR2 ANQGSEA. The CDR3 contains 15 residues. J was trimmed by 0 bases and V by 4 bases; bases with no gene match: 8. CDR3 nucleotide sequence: TGCAGCGTTGGGGGACAGCTCAACATGAACACTGAAGCTTTCTTT. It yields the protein CSVGGQLNMNTEAFF.

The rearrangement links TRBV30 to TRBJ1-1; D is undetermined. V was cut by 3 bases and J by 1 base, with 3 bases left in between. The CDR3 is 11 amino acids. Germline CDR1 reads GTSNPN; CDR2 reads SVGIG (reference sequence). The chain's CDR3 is CAWRGNTEAFF. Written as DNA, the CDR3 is TGTGCCTGGAGGGGGAACACTGAAGCTTTCTTT.

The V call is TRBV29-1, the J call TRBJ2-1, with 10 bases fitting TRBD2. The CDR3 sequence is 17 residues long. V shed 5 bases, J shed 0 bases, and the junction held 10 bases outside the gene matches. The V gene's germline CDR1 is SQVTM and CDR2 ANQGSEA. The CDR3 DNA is TGCAGCGTTCGCCTAGCGGGGGACCTAAGCTCCTACAATGAGCAGTTCTTC. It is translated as CSVRLAGDLSSYNEQFF.

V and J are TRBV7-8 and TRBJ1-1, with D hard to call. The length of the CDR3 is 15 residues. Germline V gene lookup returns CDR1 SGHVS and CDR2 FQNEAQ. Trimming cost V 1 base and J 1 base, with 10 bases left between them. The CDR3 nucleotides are TGTGCCAGCAGCTTAGGTCTCAGCCGGAACACTGAAGCTTTCTTT. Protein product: CASSLGLSRNTEAFF.

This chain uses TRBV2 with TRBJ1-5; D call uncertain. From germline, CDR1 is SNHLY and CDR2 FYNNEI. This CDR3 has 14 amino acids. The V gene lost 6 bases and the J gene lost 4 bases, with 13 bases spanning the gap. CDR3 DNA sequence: TGTGCCAGCAGCCTACAACGGGCAAATCAGCCCCAGCATTTT. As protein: CASSLQRANQPQHF. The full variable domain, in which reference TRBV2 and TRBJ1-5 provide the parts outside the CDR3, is EPEVTQTPSHQVTQMGQEVILRCVPISNHLYFYWYRQILGQKVEFLVSFYNNEISEKSEIFDDQFSVERPDGSNFTLKIRSTKLEDSAMYFCASSLQRANQPQHFGDGTRLSIL.

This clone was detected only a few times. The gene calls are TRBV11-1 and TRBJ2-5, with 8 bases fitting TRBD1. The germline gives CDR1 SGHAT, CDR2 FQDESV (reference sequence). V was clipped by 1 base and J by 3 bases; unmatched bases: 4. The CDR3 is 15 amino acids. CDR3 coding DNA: TGTGCCAGCAGCTTAGTGGGGACAGGCGAAGAGACCCAGTACTTC. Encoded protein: CASSLVGTGEETQYF.

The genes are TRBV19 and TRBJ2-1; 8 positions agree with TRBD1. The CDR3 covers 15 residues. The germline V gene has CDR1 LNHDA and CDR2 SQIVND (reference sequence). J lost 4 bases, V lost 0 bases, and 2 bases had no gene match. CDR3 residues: CASSIDNRGYNEQFF. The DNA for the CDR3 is TGTGCCAGTAGTATAGATAACAGGGGGTACAATGAGCAGTTCTTC.

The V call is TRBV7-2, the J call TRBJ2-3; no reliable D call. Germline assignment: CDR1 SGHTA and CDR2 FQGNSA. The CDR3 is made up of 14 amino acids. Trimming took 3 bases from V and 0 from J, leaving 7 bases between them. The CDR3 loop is CASSFDTSTDTQYF. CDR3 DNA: TGTGCCAGCAGCTTCGATACTAGCACAGATACGCAGTATTTT.

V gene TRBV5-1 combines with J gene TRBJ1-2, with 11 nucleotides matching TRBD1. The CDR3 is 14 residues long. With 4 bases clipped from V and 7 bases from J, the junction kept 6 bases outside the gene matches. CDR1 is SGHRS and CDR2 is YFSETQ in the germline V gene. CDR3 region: CASSMDRGQGGYTF. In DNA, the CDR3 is TGCGCCAGCAGCATGGACAGGGGGCAGGGTGGCTACACCTTC.

The CDR3 loop reads CASSLWGDSNEQFF. CDR3 DNA sequence: TGTGCCAGCAGCTTGTGGGGGGATAGCAATGAGCAGTTCTTC. The chain is built from TRBV5-8 and TRBJ2-1; maybe TRBD2 (6 bases). The V gene's germline CDR1 is SGHTS and CDR2 YDEGEE. The CDR3 loop spans 14 amino acids. Trimming cost V 1 base and J 6 bases, with 11 bases left between them.